The 23 T cell receptor beta chains given below trace back to one sample, sequenced in a study of CD8+ T cells in alopecia areata. The sequencing template was cDNA reverse transcribed from extracted RNA. Only in-frame clones appear in the TCRdb table, and some are missing; sequencing was by immunoSEQ multiplex PCR. The sample is made up of around 300,000 clones, none counted only once. Cells from pooled cutaneous lymph nodes were sorted by CD4, CD8alpha, NKG2D, NKG2ACE and other markers. The sample taken for sequencing was CD4+ T cells sorted from a lymph node. All receptors derive from a C3H/HeJ mouse with alopecia areata. For this mouse line, the MHC haplotype is H2-k.

This clone was counted between two and nine times. Here the gene names and germline are mouse. The CDR3 end is not reached by the read, which stops 4 residues before it; the germline J gene fills it in. This chain connects TRBV13-3 to TRBJ2-2; D may be TRBD1 (6 bases). From germline, CDR1 is NNHDY and CDR2 SYVADS. The CDR3 totals 15 residues. Trimming removed 5 bases at V and 0 bases at J, with 11 bases between. This CDR3 is CASRGDKANTGQLYF. Incomplete CDR3 DNA: TGTGCCAGCAGAGGGGACAAAGCAAACACCGGG.

This clone was picked up a small number of times. Gene names and germline refer to mouse. The read ends 4 residues before the CDR3 terminus; that terminus is restored from the germline J gene. This specimen includes other DNA sequences encoding the same CDR3. The V and J genes are TRBV31 and TRBJ2-3; TRBD1 agrees at 7 bases. CDR1 and CDR2 from the germline V gene are GKSSPN and SITVG. J was trimmed by 0 bases and V by 1 base; bases with no gene match: 1. The CDR3 is made up of 14 amino acids. CDR3: CAWSHRGSAETLYF. The covered CDR3 bases are TGTGCCTGGAGTCACAGGGGTAGTGCAGAA.

This clone appeared a few times. Gene names are the mouse ones. The CDR3 is cut off 4 residues early in the read; its end comes from the germline J gene. The chain combines TRBV13-1 with TRBJ2-7; 8 bases align to TRBD2. The junction had 4 bases not matched to a gene; V was cut back by 2 bases and J by 0 bases. The CDR3 has 15 amino acids. CDR1 and CDR2 (germline): NSHNY, SYGAGN. CDR3 in amino acids: CASSEGGGLSYEQYF. CDR3 bases read: TGTGCCAGCAGTGAGGGGGGGGGCCTCTCCTAT.

This clone has more than one count but fewer than ten. Germline and genes: mouse. Read data end 4 residues before the CDR3 end; the end is taken from the germline J gene. V and J are TRBV19 and TRBJ2-7; 9 nucleotides line up with TRBD2. The CDR3 is 14 residues long. J lost 3 bases, V lost 4 bases, and 5 bases had no gene match. The germline V gene encodes CDR1 FNHDT and CDR2 SITEND (reference sequence). CDR3 DNA (partial): TGTGCCAGCAGTCCCTCTGGGGGGGTCTAT. Protein sequence: CASSPSGGVY. The whole CDR3 sequence is CASSPSGGVYEQYF.

In the case of this clone: Gene names and germline refer to mouse. The read gets to within 4 residues of the CDR3 end, and the germline J gene fills in the rest. Other nucleotide sequences from this sample produce the same CDR3. J is TRBJ2-5 and V is TRBV13-3; TRBD1 might be the D (5 bases). Germline V gene data show CDR1 as NNHDY and CDR2 as SYVADS. The CDR3 runs 14 residues. The CDR3 region is CASSDARGEDTQYF. The DNA read from the CDR3 is TGTGCCAGCAGTGATGCGAGGGGTGAAGAC.

This clone showed up just a few times. Gene labels here are mouse ones. The DNA ends 4 residues before the CDR3 does, and the rest of the CDR3 is filled in from the germline J gene. This rearrangement joins TRBV13-3 to TRBJ2-7; D unclear. The germline V gene encodes CDR1 NNHDY and CDR2 SYVADS. There are 11 residues in the CDR3. CDR3: CASSDWDEQYF. The part of the CDR3 DNA that was read is TGTGCCAGCAGTGATTGGGAT.

Note on this clone: Genes and germline come from the mouse. The CDR3 protein is CAWSGGFYEQYF. The sequenced CDR3 bases are TGTGCCTGGTCTGGGGGGTTCTAT. The gene calls are TRBV31 and TRBJ2-7, with 8 bases fitting TRBD2. Coverage ceases 4 residues before the CDR3 finishes, and the germline J gene fills in the end. The germline gives CDR1 GKSSPN, CDR2 SITVG. The CDR3 has 12 residues. The V and J ends lost 5 bases and 3 bases, in that order; junction bases with no gene match: 3.

About this clone: Genes and germline come from the mouse. The read is 4 residues too short to cover the CDR3 end, so that end is filled in from the germline J gene. The chain links TRBV1 to TRBJ2-5; 7 positions agree with TRBD1. Germline V gene sequence: CDR1 NSQYPW, CDR2 LRSPGD (reference sequence). The CDR3 consists of 15 residues. V lost 4 bases, J lost 0 bases, and 4 bases stayed unmatched. The CDR3 sequence is CTCSGGQINQDTQYF. The CDR3 DNA, read in part, is TGCACCTGCAGTGGGGGACAGATTAACCAAGAC. Looking up the rest from reference TRBV1 and TRBJ2-5 gives the full variable domain: VTLLEQNPRWRLVPRGQAVNLRCILKNSQYPWMSWYQQDLQKQLQWLFTLRSPGDKEVKSLPGADYLATRVTDTELRLQVANMSQGRTLYCTCSGGQINQDTQYFGPGTRLLVL.

In regard to this clone: Genes here carry mouse names. The read halts 4 residues ahead of the CDR3 end, with the missing end drawn from the germline J gene. The chain links TRBV19 to TRBJ1-2; D might be TRBD1 (6 bases). The V end was cut by 3 bases, the J end by 4 bases, with 7 bases between. CDR3 size: 12 residues. Germline V gene lookup returns CDR1 FNHDT and CDR2 SITEND (reference sequence). This chain's CDR3 is CASSRGASDYTF. Incomplete CDR3 DNA: TGTGCCAGCAGTAGGGGGGCCTCC.

In this sample, this clone turned up a few times. The gene symbols are mouse symbols. Read data end 4 residues before the CDR3 end; the end is taken from the germline J gene. This CDR3 is also generated by other DNA sequences in the sample. This chain links TRBV13-2 with TRBJ2-5; TRBD2 might be the D (6 bases). The CDR3 is made up of 13 amino acids. CDR1 NNHNN and CDR2 SYGAGS come from the germline V gene (reference sequence). The CDR3 region is CASGDVGEDTQYF. The CDR3 DNA, read in part, is TGTGCCAGCGGTGATGTGGGGGAAGAC.

Regarding this clone: Mouse germline and gene names are used. The CDR3 goes on 4 residues after the read ends, and that part is filled in from the germline J gene. The rearrangement links TRBV19 to TRBJ2-1, with 8 bases matching TRBD2. Germline values: CDR1 FNHDT, CDR2 SITEND (reference sequence). The V and J ends lost 5 bases and 1 base, in that order; junction bases with no gene match: 2. The CDR3 has 14 amino acids. The sequenced CDR3 bases are TGTGCCAGCAGGGGGGGGGCAAACTATGCT. Amino acids: CASRGGANYA. The whole CDR3 sequence is CASRGGANYAEQFF.

This clone was seen a handful of times. Any gene name here is a mouse gene name. The read stops 4 residues short of the end of the CDR3; the missing end is completed from the germline J gene. The J gene is TRBJ2-7, the V gene TRBV19; TRBD1 might be the D (5 bases). The CDR3 is 13 residues long. V was cut by 5 bases and J by 0 bases, with 9 bases left in between. CDR1 and CDR2 from the germline V gene are FNHDT and SITEND (reference sequence). The CDR3 spells CASSRTYSYEQYF. Partial CDR3 DNA: TGTGCCAGCAGCCGGACATACTCCTAT.

On this clone: Gene names and germline refer to mouse. The CDR3 end is not reached by the read, which stops 4 residues before it; the germline J gene fills it in. The chain couples TRBV19 to TRBJ1-1, with TRBD1 identical over 7 bases. CDR1 is FNHDT and CDR2 is SITEND in the germline V gene (reference sequence). The CDR3 runs 13 residues. CDR3 DNA, as far as it was read: TGTGCCAGCAGATCTCGACAGGGAACA. Translating gives CASRSRQGT. The whole CDR3 sequence reads CASRSRQGTEVFF.

A remark on this clone: These gene names are mouse names. Read coverage stops 4 residues before the CDR3 terminus; the germline J gene supplies the remainder. The chain couples TRBV5 to TRBJ2-2; weak D call: TRBD2 (6 bases). From germline, CDR1 is LGHNA and CDR2 YNLKQL (reference sequence). The CDR3 loop spans 15 amino acids. Trimming shortened V by 1 base and J by 4 bases, and 10 bases separated the two germline ends. The CDR3 bases that were read are TGTGCCAGCAGCCAAGTATATGGGGGCACCGGG. Protein sequence: CASSQVYGGTG. The full CDR3 reads CASSQVYGGTGQLYF.

This clone was counted a few times. Mouse gene names apply. The sequence runs out 4 residues before the end of the CDR3; the remainder is reconstructed from the germline J gene. The chain has TRBV14 and TRBJ2-5; 9 bases align to TRBD2. The ends lost 5 bases at V and 2 bases at J; junction bases unmatched: 3. CDR3 length: 14 residues. Germline CDR1 reads SGHDT; CDR2 reads FRDEAV. The CDR3 protein is CASRLWGGQDTQYF. The DNA read from the CDR3 is TGTGCCAGCAGGCTCTGGGGGGGCCAAGAC. Complete variable domain (other parts from reference TRBV14 and TRBJ2-5): EAGVTQSPRYAVLQEGQAVSFWCDPISGHDTLYWYQQPRDQGPQLLVYFRDEAVIDNSQLPSDRFSAVRPKGTNSTLKIQSAKQGDTATYLCASRLWGGQDTQYFGPGTRLLVL.

Comments on this clone: Gene names denote mouse genes. The CDR3 end falls 4 residues outside the read, so it is completed with the germline J gene. This rearrangement joins TRBV13-1 to TRBJ2-7; 8 nucleotides align to TRBD1. This CDR3 comprises 15 residues. CDR1 NSHNY and CDR2 SYGAGN come from the germline V gene. J lost 0 bases, V lost 1 base, and 3 bases had no gene match. The CDR3 bases that were read are TGTGCCAGCAGTGATCAGGGGGCCTACTCCTAT. Translating gives CASSDQGAYSY. The complete CDR3 protein is CASSDQGAYSYEQYF.

This clone was counted a few times. Any gene name here is a mouse gene name. CDR3 residues: CASSQVKGRGTGQLYF. Partial CDR3 DNA: TGTGCCAGCAGCCAAGTCAAGGGCAGGGGGACCGGG. The gene calls are TRBV5 and TRBJ2-2, with 7 bases fitting TRBD1. Read sequence stops 4 residues before the CDR3 end, and the germline J gene provides the missing end. The V gene end was trimmed by 1 base and the J gene end by 5 bases; junction bases not matched to a gene: 7. The CDR3 consists of 16 residues. Germline CDR1 is LGHNA and CDR2 is YNLKQL (reference sequence).

As concerns this clone: These gene names are mouse names. The CDR3 region is CASRLTPNTGQLYF. CDR3 bases read: TGTGCCAGCAGGTTGACTCCAAACACCGGG. This chain uses TRBV13-3 with TRBJ2-2; D ambiguous. Sequencing ends 4 residues short of the CDR3 end; the germline J gene provides the rest. V was clipped by 5 bases and J by 0 bases, with 8 bases between them. Germline V gives CDR1 NNHDY, CDR2 SYVADS. The CDR3 spans 14 residues.

Remarks on this clone: Mouse gene names apply. Read sequence stops 4 residues before the CDR3 end, and the germline J gene provides the missing end. The same CDR3 arises from other DNA sequences in this sample as well. The J gene is TRBJ2-2, the V gene TRBV13-2, with 8 nucleotides matching TRBD2. Germline CDR1 and CDR2: NNHNN and SYGAGS (reference sequence). V trimming: 3 bases; J trimming: 1 base; junction bases outside the gene matches: 5. The CDR3 sequence is 16 residues long. Incomplete CDR3 DNA: TGTGCCAGCGGTGGCCCAGGGACTGGAAACACCGGG. Its translation: CASGGPGTGNTG. From start to end, the CDR3 is CASGGPGTGNTGQLYF.

This clone showed up many times. Genes and germline are mouse. The DNA ends 4 residues before the CDR3 does, and the rest of the CDR3 is filled in from the germline J gene. The identical CDR3 is also encoded by other nucleotide sequences in the sample. V gene TRBV5 combines with J gene TRBJ2-7, with 11 bases aligning to TRBD2. The CDR3 is made up of 14 amino acids. The germline CDR1 and CDR2 sequences are LGHNA and YNLKQL (reference sequence). The CDR3 region is CASSQGTGGYEQYF. The CDR3 bases that were read are TGTGCCAGCAGCCAAGGGACTGGGGGGTAT.

Comments on this clone: Gene names and germline match the mouse. The read stops 4 residues short of the end of the CDR3; the missing end is completed from the germline J gene. This specimen includes other DNA sequences encoding the same CDR3. J is TRBJ1-2 and V is TRBV1, with TRBD1 matching 8 bases. Germline CDR1 NSQYPW, CDR2 LRSPGD (reference sequence). The V and J ends lost 3 bases and 4 bases, in that order; junction bases with no gene match: 1. The length of the CDR3 is 13 residues. The CDR3: CTCSADRGSDYTF. The sequenced part of the CDR3 DNA is TGCACCTGCAGTGCCGACAGGGGCTCC.

The table lists this clone with a few counts. Gene names and germline match the mouse. The read stops 4 residues short of the end of the CDR3; the missing end is completed from the germline J gene. This rearrangement joins TRBV19 to TRBJ2-7, with D maybe TRBD2 (6 bases). V lost 5 bases and J lost 3, with 12 bases in between. Germline loops: CDR1 FNHDT, CDR2 SITEND (reference sequence). This CDR3 has 13 residues. The CDR3 bases that were read are TGTGCCAGCAGCCGCCGGGACTACTAT. This translates into CASSRRDYY. The entire CDR3 protein reads CASSRRDYYEQYF.

About this clone itself: Gene names follow the mouse nomenclature. The CDR3 end lies 4 residues beyond the end of the read and is filled in from the germline J gene. This rearrangement joins TRBV31 to TRBJ1-2, with 7 bases fitting TRBD1. Germline CDR1 GKSSPN, CDR2 SITVG. The CDR3 has 12 residues. With 5 bases clipped from V and 1 base from J, the junction kept 1 base outside the gene matches. The CDR3 region is CAWGDRNSDYTF. CDR3 DNA (partial): TGTGCCTGGGGGGACAGAAACTCC.